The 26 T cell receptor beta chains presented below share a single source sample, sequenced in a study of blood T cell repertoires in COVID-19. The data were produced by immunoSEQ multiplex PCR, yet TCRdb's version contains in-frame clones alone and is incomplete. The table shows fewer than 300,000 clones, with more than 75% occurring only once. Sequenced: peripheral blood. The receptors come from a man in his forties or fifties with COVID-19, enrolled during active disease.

CDR3 sequence: CASSPGGGGYEQYF. The CDR3 DNA sequence: TGTGCCAGCAGCCCTGGAGGGGGGGGTTACGAGCAGTACTTC. This rearrangement joins TRBV7-2 to TRBJ2-7; possible D gene TRBD2, 7 bases. The CDR3 runs to 14 residues. Trimming removed 5 bases at V and 4 bases at J, with 15 bases between. Per the germline V gene, CDR1 is SGHTA and CDR2 is FQGNSA.

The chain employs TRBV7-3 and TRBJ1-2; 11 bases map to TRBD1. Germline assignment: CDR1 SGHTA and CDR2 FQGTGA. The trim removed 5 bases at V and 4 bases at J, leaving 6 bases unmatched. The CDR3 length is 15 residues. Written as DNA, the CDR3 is TGTGCCAGCAGCCCAGGACAGGGGGCCCTCTATGGCTACACCTTC. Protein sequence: CASSPGQGALYGYTF.

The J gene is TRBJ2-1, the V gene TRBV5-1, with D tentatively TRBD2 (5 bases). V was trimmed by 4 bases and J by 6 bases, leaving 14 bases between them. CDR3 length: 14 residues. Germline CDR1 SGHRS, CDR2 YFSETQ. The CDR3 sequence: CASSLLAISNEQFF. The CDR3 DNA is TGCGCCAGCAGCCTTCTAGCTATTAGCAATGAGCAGTTCTTC.

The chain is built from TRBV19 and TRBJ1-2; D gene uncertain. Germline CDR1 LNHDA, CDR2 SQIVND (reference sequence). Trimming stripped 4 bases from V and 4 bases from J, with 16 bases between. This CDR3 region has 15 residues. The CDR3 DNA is TGTGCCAGTAGTACGGGAGAAAGAACGCGCTATGGCTACACCTTC. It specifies CASSTGERTRYGYTF.

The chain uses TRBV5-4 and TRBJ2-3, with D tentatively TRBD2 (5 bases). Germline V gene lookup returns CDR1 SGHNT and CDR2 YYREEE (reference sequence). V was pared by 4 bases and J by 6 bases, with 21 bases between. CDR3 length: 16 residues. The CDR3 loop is CASSLSPLDTGDTQYF. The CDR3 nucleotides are TGTGCCAGCAGCCTCTCGCCACTAGACACGGGTGATACGCAGTATTTT.

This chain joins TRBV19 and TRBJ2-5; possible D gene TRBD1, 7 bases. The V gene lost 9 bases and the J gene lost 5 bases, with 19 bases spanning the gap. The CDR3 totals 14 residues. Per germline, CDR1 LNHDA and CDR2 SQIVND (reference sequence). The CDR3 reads CASQSGGGFETQYF. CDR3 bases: TGTGCCAGCCAGTCCGGAGGGGGCTTTGAGACCCAGTACTTC.

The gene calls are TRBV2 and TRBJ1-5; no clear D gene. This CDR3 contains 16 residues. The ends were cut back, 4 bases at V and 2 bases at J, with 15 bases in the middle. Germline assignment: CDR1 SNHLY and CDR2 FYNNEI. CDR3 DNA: TGTGCCAGCAGTGCCCGACACCCCACGGGCAATCAGCCCCAGCATTTT. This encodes CASSARHPTGNQPQHF.

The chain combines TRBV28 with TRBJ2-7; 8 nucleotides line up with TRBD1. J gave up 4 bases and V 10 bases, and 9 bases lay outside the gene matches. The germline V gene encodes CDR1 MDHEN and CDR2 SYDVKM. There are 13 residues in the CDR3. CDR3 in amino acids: CAITGQGAYEQYF. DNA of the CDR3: TGTGCCATTACGGGGCAGGGGGCTTACGAGCAGTACTTC.

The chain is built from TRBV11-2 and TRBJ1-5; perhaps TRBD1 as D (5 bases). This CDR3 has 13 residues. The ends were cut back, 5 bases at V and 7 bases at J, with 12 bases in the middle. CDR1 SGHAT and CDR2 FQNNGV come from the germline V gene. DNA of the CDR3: TGTGCCAGCAGCCCCCAGGGATGGCAGCCCCAGCATTTT. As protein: CASSPQGWQPQHF.

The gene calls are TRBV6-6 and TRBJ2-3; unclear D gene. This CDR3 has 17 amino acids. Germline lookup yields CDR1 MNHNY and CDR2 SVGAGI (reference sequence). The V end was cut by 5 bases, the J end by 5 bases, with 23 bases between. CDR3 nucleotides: TGTGCCAGCAGTCGAGACTCTTGGCTAGAATCGGAAGATACGCAGTATTTT. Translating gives CASSRDSWLESEDTQYF.

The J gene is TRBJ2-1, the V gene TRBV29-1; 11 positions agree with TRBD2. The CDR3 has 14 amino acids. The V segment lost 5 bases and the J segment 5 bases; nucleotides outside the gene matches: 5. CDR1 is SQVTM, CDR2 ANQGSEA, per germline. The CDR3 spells CSVLAGGPHNEQFF. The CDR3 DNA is TGCAGCGTTTTAGCGGGAGGGCCTCACAATGAGCAGTTCTTC.

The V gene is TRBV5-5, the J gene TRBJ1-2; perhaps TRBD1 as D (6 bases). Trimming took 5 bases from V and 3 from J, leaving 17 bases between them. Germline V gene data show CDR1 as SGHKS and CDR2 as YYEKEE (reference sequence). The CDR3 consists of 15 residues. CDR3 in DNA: TGTGCCAGCAGGACCTGGGCAGGGGTCGACTATGGCTACACCTTC. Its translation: CASRTWAGVDYGYTF.

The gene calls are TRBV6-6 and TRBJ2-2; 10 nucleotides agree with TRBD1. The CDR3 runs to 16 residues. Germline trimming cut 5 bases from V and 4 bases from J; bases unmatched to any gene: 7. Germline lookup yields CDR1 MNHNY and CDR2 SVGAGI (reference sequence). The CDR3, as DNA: TGTGCCAGCAGTCCCCGACAGGGGGCTGGCACCGGGGAGCTGTTTTTT. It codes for CASSPRQGAGTGELFF.

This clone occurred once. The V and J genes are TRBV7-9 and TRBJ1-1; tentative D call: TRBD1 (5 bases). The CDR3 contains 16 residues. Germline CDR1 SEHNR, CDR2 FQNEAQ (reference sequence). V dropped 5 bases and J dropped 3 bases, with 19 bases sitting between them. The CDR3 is CASSLARDYRDTEAFF. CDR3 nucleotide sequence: TGTGCCAGCAGCCTGGCAAGGGACTATCGGGACACTGAAGCTTTCTTT.

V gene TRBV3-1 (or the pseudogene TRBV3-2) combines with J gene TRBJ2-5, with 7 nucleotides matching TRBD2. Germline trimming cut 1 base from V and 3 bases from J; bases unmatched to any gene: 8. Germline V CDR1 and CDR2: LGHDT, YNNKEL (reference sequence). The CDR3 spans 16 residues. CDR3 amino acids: CASSQGSSGGKETQYF. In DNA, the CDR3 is TGTGCCAGCAGCCAAGGTTCTAGCGGAGGAAAAGAGACCCAGTACTTC.

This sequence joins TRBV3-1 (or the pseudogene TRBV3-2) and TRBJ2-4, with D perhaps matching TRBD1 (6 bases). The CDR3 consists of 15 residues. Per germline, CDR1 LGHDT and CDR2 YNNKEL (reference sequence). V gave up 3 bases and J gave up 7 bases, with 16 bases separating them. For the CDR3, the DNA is TGTGCCAGCAGCCATTTGGCAGGGGTAAATAACATTCAGTACTTC. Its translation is CASSHLAGVNNIQYF.

CDR3 amino acids: CASSQDGGAHNGYTF. The CDR3 nucleotides are TGTGCCAGCAGCCAAGATGGAGGGGCGCATAATGGCTACACCTTC. V usage is TRBV4-2 and J usage is TRBJ1-2; TRBD1 might be the D (5 bases). This CDR3 contains 15 residues. Trimming stripped 0 bases from V and 6 bases from J, with 14 bases between. The germline V gene has CDR1 LGHNA and CDR2 YNFKEQ.

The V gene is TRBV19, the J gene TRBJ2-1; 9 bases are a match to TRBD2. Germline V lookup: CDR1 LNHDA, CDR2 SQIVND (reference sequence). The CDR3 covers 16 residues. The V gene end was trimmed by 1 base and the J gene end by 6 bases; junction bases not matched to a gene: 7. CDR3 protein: CASSIVGLAGRNEQFF. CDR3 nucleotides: TGTGCCAGTAGTATAGTGGGGCTAGCGGGGCGCAATGAGCAGTTCTTC. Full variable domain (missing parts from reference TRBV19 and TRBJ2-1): DGGITQSPKYLFRKEGQNVTLSCEQNLNHDAMYWYRQDPGQGLRLIYYSQIVNDFQKGDIAEGYSVSREKKESFPLTVTSAQKNPTAFYLCASSIVGLAGRNEQFFGPGTRLTVL.

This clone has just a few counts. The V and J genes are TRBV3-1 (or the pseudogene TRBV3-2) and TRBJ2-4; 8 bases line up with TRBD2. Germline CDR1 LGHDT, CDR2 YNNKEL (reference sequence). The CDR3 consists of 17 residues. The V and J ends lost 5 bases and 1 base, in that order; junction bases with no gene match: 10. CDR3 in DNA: TGTGCCAGCAGCGACACAAGGGCGGGAGGTGCCAAAAACATTCAGTACTTC. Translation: CASSDTRAGGAKNIQYF.

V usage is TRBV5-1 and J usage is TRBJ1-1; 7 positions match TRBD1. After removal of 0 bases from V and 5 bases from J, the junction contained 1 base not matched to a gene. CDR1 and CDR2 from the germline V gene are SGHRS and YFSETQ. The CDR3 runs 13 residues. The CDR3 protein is CASSLEQGTEAFF. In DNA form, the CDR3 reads TGCGCCAGCAGCTTGGAACAGGGGACTGAAGCTTTCTTT. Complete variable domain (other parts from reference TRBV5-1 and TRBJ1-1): KAGVTQTPRYLIKTRGQQVTLSCSPISGHRSVSWYQQTPGQGLQFLFEYFSETQRNKGNFPGRFSGRQFSNSRSEMNVSTLELGDSALYLCASSLEQGTEAFFGQGTRLTVV.

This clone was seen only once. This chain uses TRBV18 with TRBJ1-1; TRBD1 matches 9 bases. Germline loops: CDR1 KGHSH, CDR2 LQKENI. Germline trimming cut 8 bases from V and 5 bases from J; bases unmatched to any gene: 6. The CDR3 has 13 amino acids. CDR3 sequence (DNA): TGTGCCAGCGATACAGGGGGCCGGACTGAAGCTTTCTTT. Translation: CASDTGGRTEAFF.

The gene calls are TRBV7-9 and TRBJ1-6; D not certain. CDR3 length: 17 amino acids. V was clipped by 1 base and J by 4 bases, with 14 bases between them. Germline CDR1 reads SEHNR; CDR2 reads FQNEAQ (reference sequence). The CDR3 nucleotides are TGTGCCAGCAGCTTAGGTTTCGGAGCCCCTTATAATTCACCCCTCCACTTT. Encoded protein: CASSLGFGAPYNSPLHF. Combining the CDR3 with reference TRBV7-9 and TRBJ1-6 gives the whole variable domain DTGVSQNPRHKITKRGQNVTFRCDPISEHNRLYWYRQTLGQGPEFLTYFQNEAQLEKSRLLSDRFSAERPKGSFSTLEIQRTEQGDSAMYLCASSLGFGAPYNSPLHFGNGTRLTVT.

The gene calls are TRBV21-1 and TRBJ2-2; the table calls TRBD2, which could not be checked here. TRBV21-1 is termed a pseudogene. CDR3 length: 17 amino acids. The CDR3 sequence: CASSKALAGGNTGELFF. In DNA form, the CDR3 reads TGTGCCAGCAGCAAAGCCCTAGCGGGAGGGAACACCGGGGAGCTGTTTTTT.

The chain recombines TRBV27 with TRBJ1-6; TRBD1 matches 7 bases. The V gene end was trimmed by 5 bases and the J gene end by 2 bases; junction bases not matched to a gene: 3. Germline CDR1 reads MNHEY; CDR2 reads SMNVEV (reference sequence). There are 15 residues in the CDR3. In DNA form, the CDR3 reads TGTGCCAGCAGTCCAGGACAGGCCTATAATTCACCCCTCCACTTT. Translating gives CASSPGQAYNSPLHF.

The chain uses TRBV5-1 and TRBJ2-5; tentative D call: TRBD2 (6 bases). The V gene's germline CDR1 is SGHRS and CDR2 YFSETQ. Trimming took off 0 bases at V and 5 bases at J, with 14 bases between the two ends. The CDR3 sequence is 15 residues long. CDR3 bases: TGCGCCAGCAGCTTGGATGGAGGGGTCAGGGAGACCCAGTACTTC. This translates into CASSLDGGVRETQYF.

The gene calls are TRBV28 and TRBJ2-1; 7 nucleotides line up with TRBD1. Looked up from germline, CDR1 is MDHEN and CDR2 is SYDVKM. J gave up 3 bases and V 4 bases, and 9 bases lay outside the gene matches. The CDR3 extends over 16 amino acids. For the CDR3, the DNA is TGTGCCAGCAGTTCCACCGGGACAGCTTTCTACAATGAGCAGTTCTTC. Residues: CASSSTGTAFYNEQFF.